The next 17 T cell receptor beta chains were all read from a single sample in a study of T cells after yellow fever vaccination. Each CDR3 protein is one row after TCRdb ran MiXCR on the 5' RACE reads. The repertoire holds over 300,000 distinct CDR3 sequences, with around 7% as singletons. The source was PBMCs, collected about 41 days after the first yellow fever vaccination. These receptors were collected from a man aged 18 to 35 who received the YFV17D yellow fever vaccine.

This clonotype was seen many times. The chain combines TRBV11-3 with TRBJ1-5; D gene unclear. The CDR3 sequence is 12 residues long. Trimming stripped 4 bases from V and 7 bases from J, with 8 bases between. CDR1 and CDR2 from the germline V gene are SGHNT and YENEEA. The CDR3 reads CASSWGRQPQHF. CDR3 sequence (DNA): TGTGCCAGCAGCTGGGGTCGACAGCCCCAGCATTTT.

This clonotype was observed a handful of times. The chain has TRBV9 and TRBJ2-1; D gene unclear. Germline CDR1 reads SGDLS; CDR2 reads YYNGEE. The CDR3 loop spans 14 amino acids. Trimming took 0 bases from V and 7 from J, leaving 11 bases between them. The CDR3 coding sequence is TGTGCCAGCAGCGTAGAGGGCACAGTGAATGAGCAGTTCTTC. This translates into CASSVEGTVNEQFF.

The chain joins TRBV5-1 to TRBJ2-7; D is perhaps TRBD1 (5 bases). CDR1 is SGHRS and CDR2 is YFSETQ in the germline V gene. Between the trimmed V and J ends, which lost 3 bases and 5 bases, there was a span of 15 bases. The CDR3 runs 14 residues. CDR3 amino acids: CASSSATDSHEQYF. The CDR3 DNA reads TGCGCCAGCAGCTCCGCGACAGATTCCCACGAGCAGTACTTC.

This clonotype was seen just once. The chain employs TRBV12-3 or TRBV12-4 and TRBJ1-1; TRBD1 might be the D (5 bases). V was shortened by 7 bases and J by 8 bases, with 17 bases between the two germline ends. CDR3 length: 13 residues. CDR3 coding DNA: TGTGCCAGCACCCCCCCCAGGGCAGGCGAAGCTTTCTTT. Residues: CASTPPRAGEAFF.

CDR3 nucleotide sequence: TGTGCCAGCAGTTACCAGGAGGGGCAAAGATATGGCTACACCTTC. This codes for CASSYQEGQRYGYTF. The rearrangement joins TRBV6-5 to TRBJ1-2; possibly TRBD1 for D (5 bases). The CDR3 loop spans 15 amino acids. Germline lookup yields CDR1 MNHEY and CDR2 SVGAGI. Trimming shortened V by 2 bases and J by 5 bases, and 15 bases separated the two germline ends.

This chain joins TRBV7-3 and TRBJ2-1; unclear D gene. Germline V CDR1 and CDR2: SGHTA, FQGTGA. The CDR3 consists of 18 residues. V lost 5 bases and J lost 2, with 22 bases in between. CDR3 sequence reads: CASSTSVIRRQPYNEQFF. The CDR3 DNA is TGTGCCAGCAGCACATCTGTCATCAGGCGCCAGCCCTACAATGAGCAGTTCTTC. Together with reference TRBV7-3 and TRBJ2-1, the CDR3 gives the full variable domain: GAGVSQTPSNKVTEKGKYVELRCDPISGHTALYWYRQSLGQGPEFLIYFQGTGAADDSGLPNDRFFAVRPEGSVSTLKIQRTERGDSAVYLCASSTSVIRRQPYNEQFFGPGTRLTVL.

A few counts support this clonotype. The chain is built from TRBV4-1 and TRBJ2-1, with unresolved D. The CDR3 is made up of 17 amino acids. Between the trimmed V and J ends, which lost 2 bases and 3 bases, there was a span of 17 bases. The germline V gene has CDR1 MGHRA and CDR2 YSYEKL. The CDR3, as DNA: TGCGCCAGCAGCCAATTGAGAGACCCCGACGGCTACAATGAGCAGTTCTTC. As protein: CASSQLRDPDGYNEQFF.

The gene calls are TRBV7-9 and TRBJ1-3, with D perhaps matching TRBD1 (5 bases). CDR1 and CDR2 (germline): SEHNR, FQNEAQ (reference sequence). This CDR3 is built from 16 residues. Trimming removed 0 bases from V and 2 bases from J, with 11 bases in between. The CDR3 DNA follows: TGTGCCAGCAGCTTAGCCGGGGCAGGGACTGGAAACACCATATATTTT. It codes for CASSLAGAGTGNTIYF.

This clonotype has more than one count but fewer than ten. V gene TRBV7-6 combines with J gene TRBJ1-2; D not resolved. The germline CDR1 and CDR2 sequences are SGHVS and FNYEAQ. This CDR3 comprises 12 residues. V was trimmed by 8 bases and J by 8 bases, leaving 15 bases between them. CDR3 sequence (DNA): TGTGCCAGCTCCTCCGGATGGAGAGGCTACACCTTC. It codes for CASSSGWRGYTF.

The sample holds a few counts of this clonotype. This chain joins TRBV5-5 and TRBJ2-7; D is unresolved. The CDR3 length is 14 residues. V was shortened by 0 bases and J by 0 bases, with 7 bases between the two germline ends. CDR1 SGHKS and CDR2 YYEKEE come from the germline V gene (reference sequence). CDR3 DNA sequence: TGTGCCAGCAGCTTGGAGGGCAACTCCTACGAGCAGTACGTC. Translated, it gives CASSLEGNSYEQYV.

The chain combines TRBV7-2 with TRBJ2-7; unclear D gene. Germline values: CDR1 SGHTA, CDR2 FQGNSA. This CDR3 is 13 amino acids long. The ends were cut back, 3 bases at V and 2 bases at J, with 8 bases in the middle. The CDR3 sequence: CASSFGPTYEQYF. In nucleotides, the CDR3 is TGTGCCAGCAGCTTTGGCCCCACCTACGAGCAGTACTTC. The full variable domain, in which reference TRBV7-2 and TRBJ2-7 provide the parts outside the CDR3, is GAGVSQSPSNKVTEKGKDVELRCDPISGHTALYWYRQSLGQGLEFLIYFQGNSAPDKSGLPSDRFSAERTGGSVSTLTIQRTQQEDSAVYLCASSFGPTYEQYFGPGTRLTVT.

The chain joins TRBV2 to TRBJ2-1; TRBD2 agrees at 12 bases. The ends lost 2 bases at V and 7 bases at J; junction bases unmatched: 3. CDR1 SNHLY and CDR2 FYNNEI come from the germline V gene. The CDR3 extends over 15 amino acids. In DNA form, the CDR3 reads TGTGCCAGCAGTGAAAGACTAGCGGGGGTAAATGAGCAGTTCTTC. It translates to CASSERLAGVNEQFF.

This clonotype was seen more than once but under ten times. The chain carries TRBV7-2 and TRBJ2-1; D is unclear. The CDR3 loop spans 12 amino acids. The germline V and J ends were trimmed by 3 bases and 5 bases, with 5 bases remaining between them. Germline CDR1 is SGHTA and CDR2 is FQGNSA. In DNA form, the CDR3 reads TGTGCCAGCAGCTTTAACCACAATGAGCAGTTCTTC. Translation: CASSFNHNEQFF.

This sequence joins TRBV7-3 and TRBJ1-1, with D perhaps matching TRBD1 (6 bases). Per the germline V gene, CDR1 is SGHTA and CDR2 is FQGTGA. The CDR3 is made up of 14 amino acids. V was clipped by 5 bases and J by 9 bases, with 19 bases between them. CDR3 in amino acids: CASSATGNTGKAFF. DNA of the CDR3: TGTGCCAGCAGCGCGACAGGAAACACAGGTAAAGCTTTCTTT.

V usage is TRBV29-1 and J usage is TRBJ2-7; possibly TRBD1 for D (7 bases). Germline V gene sequence: CDR1 SQVTM, CDR2 ANQGSEA. Trimming shortened V by 2 bases and J by 0 bases, and 14 bases separated the two germline ends. CDR3 length equals 15 residues. This CDR3 reads CSVESGQGGSYEQYF. The CDR3 nucleotides read TGCAGCGTTGAAAGTGGCCAGGGGGGCTCCTACGAGCAGTACTTC.

This clonotype has more than one count but fewer than ten. The gene calls are TRBV9 and TRBJ2-1; 9 nucleotides agree with TRBD2. V dropped 7 bases and J dropped 7; count of bases not matched to a gene: 12. Germline lookup yields CDR1 SGDLS and CDR2 YYNGEE. This CDR3 has 15 amino acids. Here the CDR3 DNA reads TGTGCCAGCGGAGTGGCGGGGGGGAATCGGAATGAGCAGTTCTTC. Amino acid sequence: CASGVAGGNRNEQFF.

This clonotype turned up a few times. The chain joins TRBV6-1 to TRBJ2-3, with D unclear. The CDR3 runs 18 residues. The V and J ends lost 4 bases and 1 base respectively, with 21 bases between them. The germline V gene has CDR1 MNHNS and CDR2 SASEGT. The CDR3 nucleotides read TGTGCCAGCAGTGCCTACTTTCCTTCTCCCACGGGCACAGATACGCAGTATTTT. This codes for CASSAYFPSPTGTDTQYF.